The sequence of this TCR beta chain was determined in a study of blood T cell repertoires in COVID-19. About the study: Sites across the United States, Italy and Spain contributed samples from acute and convalescent COVID-19.

Methods used by the authors: Counts of nucleated cells, estimated from reference gene primer amplification, were obtained. TCRdb keeps only in-frame clones here, not all; method: immunoSEQ multiplex PCR. V and J calls and clone size follow that table, whereas D and trimming were derived from the DNA. The top ten hold more than 9.5% of the sample, which has around 300,000 clones, 70% to 90% seen once. This receptor was obtained from a woman between 65 and 79 years old with acute or convalescent COVID-19. Sequencing input: peripheral blood.

The CDR3 nucleotides read TGTGCCAGCAGCTTGCGGACAGGGGGGACGGACACCATATATTTT. Amino acids: CASSLRTGGTDTIYF. This sequence joins TRBV7-9 and TRBJ1-3; 10 nucleotides match TRBD1. With V trimmed by 3 bases and J by 8 bases, 7 bases remained unmatched. The CDR3 runs to 15 residues. CDR1 and CDR2 from the germline V gene are SEHNR and FQNEAQ (reference sequence).